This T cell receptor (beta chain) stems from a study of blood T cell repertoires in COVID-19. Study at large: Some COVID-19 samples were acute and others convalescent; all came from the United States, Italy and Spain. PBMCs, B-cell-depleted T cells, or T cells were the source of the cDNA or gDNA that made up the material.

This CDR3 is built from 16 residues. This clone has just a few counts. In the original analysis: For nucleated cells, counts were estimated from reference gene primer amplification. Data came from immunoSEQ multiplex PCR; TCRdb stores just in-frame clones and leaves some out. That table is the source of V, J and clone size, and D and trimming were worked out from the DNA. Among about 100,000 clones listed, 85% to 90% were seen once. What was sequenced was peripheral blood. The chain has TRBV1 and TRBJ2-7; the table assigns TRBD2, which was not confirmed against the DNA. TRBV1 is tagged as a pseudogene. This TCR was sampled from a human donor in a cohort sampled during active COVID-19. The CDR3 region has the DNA TGCACCAGCAGCCAACGACGGGAGGGCCGAGTCCACGAGCAGTACTTC. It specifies CTSSQRREGRVHEQYF.